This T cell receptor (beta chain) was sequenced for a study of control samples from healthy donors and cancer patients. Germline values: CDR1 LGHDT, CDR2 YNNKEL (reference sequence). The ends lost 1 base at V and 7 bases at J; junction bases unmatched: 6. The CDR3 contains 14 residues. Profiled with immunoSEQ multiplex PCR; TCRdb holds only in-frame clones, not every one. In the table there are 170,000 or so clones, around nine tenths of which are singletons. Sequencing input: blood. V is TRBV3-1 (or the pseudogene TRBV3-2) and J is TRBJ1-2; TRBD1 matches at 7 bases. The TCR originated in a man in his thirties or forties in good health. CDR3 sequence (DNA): TGTGCCAGCAGCCAAGGACGAGGGGGCACTGGCTACACCTTC. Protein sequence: CASSQGRGGTGYTF.